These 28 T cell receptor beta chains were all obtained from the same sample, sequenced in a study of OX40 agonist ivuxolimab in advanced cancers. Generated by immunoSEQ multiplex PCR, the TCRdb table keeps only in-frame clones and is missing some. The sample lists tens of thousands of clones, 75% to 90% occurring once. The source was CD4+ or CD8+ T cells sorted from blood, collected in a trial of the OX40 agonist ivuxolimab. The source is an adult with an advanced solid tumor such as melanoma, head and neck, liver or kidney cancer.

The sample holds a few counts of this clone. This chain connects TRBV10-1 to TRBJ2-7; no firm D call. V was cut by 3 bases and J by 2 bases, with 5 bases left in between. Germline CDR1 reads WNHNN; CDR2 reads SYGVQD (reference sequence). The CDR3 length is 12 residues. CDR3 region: CASSDRAYEQYF. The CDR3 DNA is TGCGCCAGCAGTGACCGGGCCTACGAGCAGTACTTC.

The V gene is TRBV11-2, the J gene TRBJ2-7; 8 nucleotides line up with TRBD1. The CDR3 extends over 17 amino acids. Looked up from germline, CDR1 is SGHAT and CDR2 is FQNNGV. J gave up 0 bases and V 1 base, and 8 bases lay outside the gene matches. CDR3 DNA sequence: TGTGCCAGCAGCTTAGGAACATGGACAGGGAGCTCCTACGAGCAGTACTTC. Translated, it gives CASSLGTWTGSSYEQYF.

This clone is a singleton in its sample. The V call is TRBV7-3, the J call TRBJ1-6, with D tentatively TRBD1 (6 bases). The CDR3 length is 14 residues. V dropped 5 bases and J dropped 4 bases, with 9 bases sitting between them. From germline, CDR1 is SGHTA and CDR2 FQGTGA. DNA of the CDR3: TGTGCCAGCAGCCTACAGGGATATAATTCACCCCTCCACTTT. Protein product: CASSLQGYNSPLHF.

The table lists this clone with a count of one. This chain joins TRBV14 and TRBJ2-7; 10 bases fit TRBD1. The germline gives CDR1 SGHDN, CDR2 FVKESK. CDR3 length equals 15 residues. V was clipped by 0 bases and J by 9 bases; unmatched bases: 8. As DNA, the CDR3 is TGTGCCAGCAGCCAAGATAAGGGACAGGGGATCGGGCAGTACTTC. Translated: CASSQDKGQGIGQYF.

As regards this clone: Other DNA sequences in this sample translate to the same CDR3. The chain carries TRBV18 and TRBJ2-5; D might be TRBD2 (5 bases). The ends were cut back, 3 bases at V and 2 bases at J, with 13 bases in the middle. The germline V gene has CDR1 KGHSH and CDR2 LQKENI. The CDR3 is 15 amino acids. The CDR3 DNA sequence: TGTGCCAGCTCACCCCGGGGAGCGATACAAGAGACCCAGTACTTC. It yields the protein CASSPRGAIQETQYF.

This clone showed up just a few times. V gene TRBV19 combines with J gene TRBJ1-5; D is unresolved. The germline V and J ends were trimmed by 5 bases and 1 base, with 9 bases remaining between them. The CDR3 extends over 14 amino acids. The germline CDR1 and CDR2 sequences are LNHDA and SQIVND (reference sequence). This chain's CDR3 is CASSYGGSNQPQHF. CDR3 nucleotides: TGTGCCAGTAGTTATGGTGGCAGCAATCAGCCCCAGCATTTT.

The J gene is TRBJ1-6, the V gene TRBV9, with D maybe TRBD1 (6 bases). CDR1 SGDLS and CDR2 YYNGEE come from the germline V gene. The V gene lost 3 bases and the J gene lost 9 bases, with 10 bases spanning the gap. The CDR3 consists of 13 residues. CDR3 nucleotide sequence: TGTGCCAGCAGCGAACAGGGAGGTTCACCCCTCCACTTT. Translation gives CASSEQGGSPLHF.

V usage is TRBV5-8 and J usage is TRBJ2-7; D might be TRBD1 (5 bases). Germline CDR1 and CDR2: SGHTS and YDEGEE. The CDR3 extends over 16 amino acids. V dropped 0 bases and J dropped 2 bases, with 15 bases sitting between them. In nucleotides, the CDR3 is TGTGCCAGCAGCTTGGTCCTCGGAGCAGGGACCTACGAGCAGTACTTC. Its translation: CASSLVLGAGTYEQYF.

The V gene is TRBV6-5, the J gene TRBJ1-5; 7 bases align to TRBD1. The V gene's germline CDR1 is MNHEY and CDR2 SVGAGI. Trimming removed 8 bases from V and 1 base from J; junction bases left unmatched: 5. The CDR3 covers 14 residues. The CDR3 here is CASRQGSSNQPQHF. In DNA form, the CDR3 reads TGTGCCAGCCGACAGGGTTCGAGCAATCAGCCCCAGCATTTT.

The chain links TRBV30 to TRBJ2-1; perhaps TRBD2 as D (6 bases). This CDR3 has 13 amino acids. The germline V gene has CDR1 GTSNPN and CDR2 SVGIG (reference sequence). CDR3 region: CARTERRDNEQFF. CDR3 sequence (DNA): TGTGCTCGGACGGAGCGGAGGGACAATGAGCAGTTCTTC.

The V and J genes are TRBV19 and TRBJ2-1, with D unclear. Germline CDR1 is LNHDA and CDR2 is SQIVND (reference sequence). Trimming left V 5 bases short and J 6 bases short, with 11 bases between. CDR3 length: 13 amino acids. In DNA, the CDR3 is TGTGCCAGTAGTTACGGGTCTCGCAATGAGCAGTTCTTC. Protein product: CASSYGSRNEQFF.

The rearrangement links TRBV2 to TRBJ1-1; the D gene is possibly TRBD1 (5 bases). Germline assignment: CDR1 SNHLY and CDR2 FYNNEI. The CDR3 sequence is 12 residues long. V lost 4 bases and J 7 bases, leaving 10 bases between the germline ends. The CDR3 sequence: CASSAEGYEAFF. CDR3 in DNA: TGTGCCAGCAGTGCAGAGGGGTATGAAGCTTTCTTT. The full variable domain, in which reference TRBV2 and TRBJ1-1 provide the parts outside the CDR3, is EPEVTQTPSHQVTQMGQEVILRCVPISNHLYFYWYRQILGQKVEFLVSFYNNEISEKSEIFDDQFSVERPDGSNFTLKIRSTKLEDSAMYFCASSAEGYEAFFGQGTRLTVV.

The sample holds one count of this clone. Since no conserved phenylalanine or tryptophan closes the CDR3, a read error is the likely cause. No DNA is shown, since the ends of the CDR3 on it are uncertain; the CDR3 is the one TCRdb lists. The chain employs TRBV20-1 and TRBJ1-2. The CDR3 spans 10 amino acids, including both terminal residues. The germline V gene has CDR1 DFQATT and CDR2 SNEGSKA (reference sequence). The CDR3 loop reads CSAPSPHPII.

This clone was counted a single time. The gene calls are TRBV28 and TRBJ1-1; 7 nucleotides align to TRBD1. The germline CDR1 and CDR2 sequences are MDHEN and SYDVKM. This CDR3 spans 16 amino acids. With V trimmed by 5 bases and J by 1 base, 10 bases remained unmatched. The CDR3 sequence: CASSPLLTGANTEAFF. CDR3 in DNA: TGTGCCAGCAGTCCCCTCCTCACAGGGGCGAACACTGAAGCTTTCTTT.

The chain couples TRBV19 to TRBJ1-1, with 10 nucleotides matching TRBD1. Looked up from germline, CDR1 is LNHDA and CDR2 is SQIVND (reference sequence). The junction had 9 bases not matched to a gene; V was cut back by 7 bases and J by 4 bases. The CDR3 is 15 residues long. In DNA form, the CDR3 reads TGTGCCAGTAATAATTTCGGGACAGGGGCCACTGAAGCTTTCTTT. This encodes CASNNFGTGATEAFF.

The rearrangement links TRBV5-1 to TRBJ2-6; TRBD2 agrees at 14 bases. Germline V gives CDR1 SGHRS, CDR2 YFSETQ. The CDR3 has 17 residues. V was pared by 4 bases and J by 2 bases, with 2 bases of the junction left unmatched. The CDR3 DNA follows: TGCGCCAGCAGCCCGGGACTAGCGGGAGCTGGGGCCAACGTCCTGACTTTC. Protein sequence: CASSPGLAGAGANVLTF.

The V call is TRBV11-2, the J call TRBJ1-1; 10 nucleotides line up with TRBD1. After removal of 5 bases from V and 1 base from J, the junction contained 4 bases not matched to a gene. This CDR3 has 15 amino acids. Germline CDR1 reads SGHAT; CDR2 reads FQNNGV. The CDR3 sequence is CASSTGQGENTEAFF. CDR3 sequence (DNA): TGTGCCAGCAGCACCGGACAGGGGGAGAACACTGAAGCTTTCTTT.

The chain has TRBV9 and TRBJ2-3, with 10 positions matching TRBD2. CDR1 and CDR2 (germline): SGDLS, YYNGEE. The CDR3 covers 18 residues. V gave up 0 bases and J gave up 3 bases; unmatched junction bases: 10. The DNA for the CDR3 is TGTGCCAGCAGCGTAGGCCTTTTGGCTAGCGGGAGAACAGATACGCAGTATTTT. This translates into CASSVGLLASGRTDTQYF. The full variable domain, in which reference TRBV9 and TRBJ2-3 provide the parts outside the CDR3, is DSGVTQTPKHLITATGQRVTLRCSPRSGDLSVYWYQQSLDQGLQFLIQYYNGEERAKGNILERFSAQQFPDLHSELNLSSLELGDSALYFCASSVGLLASGRTDTQYFGPGTRLTVL.

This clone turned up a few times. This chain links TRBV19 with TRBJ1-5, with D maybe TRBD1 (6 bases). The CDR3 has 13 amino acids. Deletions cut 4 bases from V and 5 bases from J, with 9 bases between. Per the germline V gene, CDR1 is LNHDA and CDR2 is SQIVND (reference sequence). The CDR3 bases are TGTGCCAGTAGTAGGGGGCCGTATCAGCCCCAGCATTTT. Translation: CASSRGPYQPQHF.

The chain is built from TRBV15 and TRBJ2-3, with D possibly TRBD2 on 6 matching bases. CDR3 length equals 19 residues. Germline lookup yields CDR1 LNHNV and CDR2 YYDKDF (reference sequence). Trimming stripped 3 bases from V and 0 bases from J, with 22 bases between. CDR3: CATSRTIKGRTQSTDTQYF. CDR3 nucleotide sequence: TGTGCCACCAGCAGGACCATAAAAGGGAGGACCCAAAGCACAGATACGCAGTATTTT.

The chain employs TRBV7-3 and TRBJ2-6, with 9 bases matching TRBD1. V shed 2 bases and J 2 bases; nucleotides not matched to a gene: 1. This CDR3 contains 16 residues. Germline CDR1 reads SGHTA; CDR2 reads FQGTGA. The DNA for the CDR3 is TGTGCCAGCAGCTTACGGACAGGGGCTGGGGCCAACGTCCTGACTTTC. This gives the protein CASSLRTGAGANVLTF.

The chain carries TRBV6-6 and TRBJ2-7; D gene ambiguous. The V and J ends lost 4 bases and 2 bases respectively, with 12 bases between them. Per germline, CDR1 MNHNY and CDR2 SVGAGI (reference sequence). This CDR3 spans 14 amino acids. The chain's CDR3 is CASSSAGPPYEQYF. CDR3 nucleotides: TGTGCCAGCAGTTCGGCCGGGCCGCCCTACGAGCAGTACTTC.

The CDR3 is CATRLDTQYF. In nucleotides, the CDR3 is TGTGCCACTCGTCTGGATACGCAGTATTTT. This sequence joins TRBV19 and TRBJ2-3; D ambiguous. V gave up 10 bases and J gave up 6 bases, with 8 bases separating them. The CDR3 has 10 amino acids. Germline V gene data show CDR1 as LNHDA and CDR2 as SQIVND (reference sequence).

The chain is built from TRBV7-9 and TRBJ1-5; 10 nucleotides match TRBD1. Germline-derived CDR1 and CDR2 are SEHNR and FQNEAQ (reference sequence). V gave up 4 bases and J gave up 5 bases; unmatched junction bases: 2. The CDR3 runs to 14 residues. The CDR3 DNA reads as TGTGCCAGCAGCTGGGACAGGGGAGATCAGCCCCAGCATTTT. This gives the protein CASSWDRGDQPQHF.

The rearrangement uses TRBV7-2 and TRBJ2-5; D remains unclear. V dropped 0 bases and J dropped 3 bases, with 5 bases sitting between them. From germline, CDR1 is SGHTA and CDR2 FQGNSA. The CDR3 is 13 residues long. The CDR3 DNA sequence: TGTGCCAGCAGCTTAGCGATGGAAGAGACCCAGTACTTC. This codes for CASSLAMEETQYF.

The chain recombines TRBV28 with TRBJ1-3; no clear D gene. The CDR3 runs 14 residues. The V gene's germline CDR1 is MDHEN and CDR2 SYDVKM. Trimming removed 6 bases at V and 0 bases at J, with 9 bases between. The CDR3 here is CASRRRNSGNTIYF. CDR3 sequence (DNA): TGTGCCAGCAGACGTAGGAACTCTGGAAACACCATATATTTT.

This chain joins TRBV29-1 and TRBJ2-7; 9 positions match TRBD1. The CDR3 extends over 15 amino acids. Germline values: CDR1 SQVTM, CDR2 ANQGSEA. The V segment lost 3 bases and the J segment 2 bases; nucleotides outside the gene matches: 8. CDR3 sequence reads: CSVDWAGTGPYEQYF. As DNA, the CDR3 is TGCAGCGTTGATTGGGCGGGGACAGGGCCCTACGAGCAGTACTTC.

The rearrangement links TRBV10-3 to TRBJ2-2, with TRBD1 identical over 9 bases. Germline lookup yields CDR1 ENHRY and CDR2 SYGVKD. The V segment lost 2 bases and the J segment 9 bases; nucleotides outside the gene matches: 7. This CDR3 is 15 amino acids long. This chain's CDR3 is CAISEGQTGGRELFF. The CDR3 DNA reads TGTGCCATCAGTGAGGGTCAGACAGGGGGACGGGAGCTGTTTTTT.